This entry concerns a single T cell receptor (beta chain). This specimen comes from a study of control samples from healthy donors and cancer patients. The assay was immunoSEQ multiplex PCR, and TCRdb's table has in-frame clones only and misses some. The sample yields some 90,000 clones, 91% seen once. Looked up from germline, CDR1 is MGHRA and CDR2 is YSYEKL. Trimming took 0 bases from V and 6 from J, leaving 12 bases between them. CDR3 size: 15 residues. The receptor's source is a woman aged 25 to 39 in good health. Sequencing used blood. V usage is TRBV4-1 and J usage is TRBJ1-5; D remains unclear. CDR3 loop: CASSQDSGGGQPQHF. The CDR3 DNA is TGCGCCAGCAGCCAAGATAGTGGCGGCGGTCAGCCCCAGCATTTT.